This T cell receptor beta chain originates from a study of shared clonotypes between healthy human individuals. Libraries were prepared by immunoSEQ multiplex PCR; TCRdb keeps only in-frame clonotypes and omits some of them. The data show 400,000 to 600,000 clones, roughly 83% seen once. This clone was counted at least ten times. In the same sample, other DNA sequences code for this CDR3. The donors were all Caucasian adults (living in Nashville, Tennessee). The CDR3 consists of 14 residues. Trimming cost V 6 bases and J 1 base, with 13 bases left between them. Germline V gene sequence: CDR1 SGHTA, CDR2 FQGNSA.

Specimen: PBMCs. The origin of this receptor is a woman aged 40 to 49 in good health. Some clones in this sample may be carry-over from other donors' samples. V is TRBV7-2 and J is TRBJ2-7; TRBD1 might be the D (5 bases). As DNA, the CDR3 is TGTGCCAGCAGTTTCTTTGACAGATCCTACGAGCAGTACTTC. It encodes CASSFFDRSYEQYF.